A single T cell receptor beta chain is shown here with its context. What it binds is not known. The assay was immunoSEQ multiplex PCR, and TCRdb's table has in-frame clones only and misses some. The data contain tens of thousands of clones, about 97% of them seen just once; the ten biggest clones take up about 10%. This specimen comes from a study of cytomegalovirus exposure and HLA in healthy donors. Overall study results and limits: For most TCR sequences rarity was the rule, although some public TCRs occurred in many donors.

Donors came from a validation cohort of over a hundred subjects, distinct from the first 666-subject cohort. CDR1 is SGHAT, CDR2 FQNNGV, per germline. V shed 1 base, J shed 4 bases, and the junction held 10 bases outside the gene matches. There are 16 residues in the CDR3. The chain employs TRBV11-2 and TRBJ2-7; 7 bases are shared with TRBD2. Material for sequencing was PBMCs. The receptor was derived from a man aged 25-45 years in good health and CMV-seropositive. This CDR3 is CASSLVLGGSGYEQYF. The CDR3 nucleotides are TGTGCCAGCAGCTTAGTCTTAGGCGGGAGCGGATACGAGCAGTACTTC.